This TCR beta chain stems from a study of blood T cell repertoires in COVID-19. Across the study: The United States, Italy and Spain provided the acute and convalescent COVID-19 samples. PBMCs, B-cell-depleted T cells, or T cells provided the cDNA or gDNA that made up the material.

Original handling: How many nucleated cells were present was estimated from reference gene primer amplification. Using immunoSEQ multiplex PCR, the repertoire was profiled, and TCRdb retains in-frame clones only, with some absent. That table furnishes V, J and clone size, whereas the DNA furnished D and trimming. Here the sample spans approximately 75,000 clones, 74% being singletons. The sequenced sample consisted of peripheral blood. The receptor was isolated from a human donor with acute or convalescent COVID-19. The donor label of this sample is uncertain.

The CDR3 coding sequence is TGTGCCTGGAGACAGCCGGCACACTATGGCTACACCTTC. Its translation: CAWRQPAHYGYTF. The V gene is TRBV30, the J gene TRBJ1-2, with D hard to call. This CDR3 spans 13 amino acids. From germline, CDR1 is GTSNPN and CDR2 SVGIG (reference sequence). Trimming removed 3 bases at V and 3 bases at J, with 11 bases between.